The 8 T cell receptor beta chains reported below all come from one sample, sequenced in a study of regulatory T cells in long-lasting Graves disease. Stated time point: newly diagnosed GD, antithyroid drugs for less than 3 months. PBMC RNA served as the TCR library source. The TCR beta library used iRepertoire HTBI primers with Arm-PCR amplification of CDR3. TCRdb called the multiplex PCR reads again in MiXCR, with one record for every CDR3 protein. The repertoire includes about 460,000 distinct CDR3 sequences, approximately 15% of them detected once, and approximately 19% sits in the top ten. These data are also associated with another study on T cells in Graves' hyperthyroidism and ophthalmopathy.

The source was peripheral blood mononuclear cells (PBMCs), collected at new diagnosis, from a patient treated with antithyroid drugs. Receptors were obtained from a woman in her 50s with Graves disease.

This clonotype was observed many times. The gene calls are TRBV30 and TRBJ1-4; TRBD1 matches 7 bases. Germline V lookup: CDR1 GTSNPN, CDR2 SVGIG (reference sequence). CDR3 length: 14 residues. Trimming took 0 bases from V and 6 from J; bases not matched to a gene: 4. Here the CDR3 reads CAWSVQGYDEKLFF. CDR3 nucleotides: TGTGCCTGGAGTGTACAGGGGTATGATGAAAAACTGTTTTTT. The whole variable domain, filled in from reference TRBV30 and TRBJ1-4, reads SQTIHQWPATLVQPVGSPLSLECTVEGTSNPNLYWYRQAAGRGLQLLFYSVGIGQISSEVPQNLSASRPQDRQFILSSKKLLLSDSGFYLCAWSVQGYDEKLFFGSGTQLSVL.

The chain links TRBV5-8 to TRBJ2-7; 7 bases are a match to TRBD1. J was trimmed by 6 bases and V by 4 bases; bases with no gene match: 16. Germline assignment: CDR1 SGHTS and CDR2 YDEGEE. There are 16 residues in the CDR3. The CDR3 DNA follows: TGTGCCAGCAGCCGTTGGGCCCAGACAGGGATTCGCGAGCAGTACTTC. This codes for CASSRWAQTGIREQYF.

The chain joins TRBV3-1 to TRBJ2-1, with 9 bases matching TRBD2. V shed 1 base and J 7 bases; nucleotides not matched to a gene: 5. From germline, CDR1 is LGHDT and CDR2 YNNKEL (reference sequence). The CDR3 spans 15 residues. The chain's CDR3 is CASSQGTSGFNEQFF. The CDR3 DNA is TGTGCCAGCAGCCAAGGTACTAGCGGGTTTAATGAGCAGTTCTTC.

This clonotype was counted many times. The chain combines TRBV18 with TRBJ2-5, with 7 nucleotides matching TRBD1. The junction had 11 bases not matched to a gene; V was cut back by 2 bases and J by 5 bases. Germline CDR1 and CDR2: KGHSH and LQKENI. This CDR3 is 16 amino acids long. The DNA of the CDR3 is TGTGCCAGCTCACCAAGGGCACAGGGGATTGGGGAGACCCAGTACTTC. It yields the protein CASSPRAQGIGETQYF.

In this sample, this clonotype turned up many times. The chain recombines TRBV7-2 with TRBJ2-7; 9 bases match TRBD1. The ends lost 4 bases at V and 2 bases at J; junction bases unmatched: 9. CDR3 size: 16 residues. Germline CDR1 and CDR2: SGHTA and FQGNSA. The CDR3 DNA reads TGTGCCAGCAGCTCCCTAACCCGGACAGGGGCCTACGAGCAGTACTTC. Protein product: CASSSLTRTGAYEQYF.

This clonotype was picked up many times. This chain joins TRBV2 and TRBJ2-7, with 7 bases fitting TRBD2. The germline gives CDR1 SNHLY, CDR2 FYNNEI. Germline trimming cut 0 bases from V and 4 bases from J; bases unmatched to any gene: 12. The CDR3 runs to 17 residues. The DNA for the CDR3 is TGTGCCAGCAGTGAAGCGGTTCTCCTAGCGGCCCATTACGAGCAGTACTTC. Translating it yields CASSEAVLLAAHYEQYF.

This clonotype was recorded many times. The rearrangement uses TRBV5-1 and TRBJ2-1; 7 bases line up with TRBD2. Germline V gene sequence: CDR1 SGHRS, CDR2 YFSETQ. V trimming: 2 bases; J trimming: 3 bases; junction bases outside the gene matches: 2. The CDR3 contains 14 residues. The CDR3 here is CASSLAGRYNEQFF. Written as DNA, the CDR3 is TGCGCCAGCAGCTTAGCGGGACGCTACAATGAGCAGTTCTTC.

The sample holds many counts of this clonotype. The J gene is TRBJ2-7, the V gene TRBV20-1; the D is unclear. Trimming stripped 6 bases from V and 3 bases from J, with 12 bases between. The germline gives CDR1 DFQATT, CDR2 SNEGSKA (reference sequence). CDR3 length equals 12 residues. This chain's CDR3 is CSAKYGNYEQYF. The CDR3 region has the DNA TGCAGTGCCAAGTACGGTAACTACGAGCAGTACTTC.